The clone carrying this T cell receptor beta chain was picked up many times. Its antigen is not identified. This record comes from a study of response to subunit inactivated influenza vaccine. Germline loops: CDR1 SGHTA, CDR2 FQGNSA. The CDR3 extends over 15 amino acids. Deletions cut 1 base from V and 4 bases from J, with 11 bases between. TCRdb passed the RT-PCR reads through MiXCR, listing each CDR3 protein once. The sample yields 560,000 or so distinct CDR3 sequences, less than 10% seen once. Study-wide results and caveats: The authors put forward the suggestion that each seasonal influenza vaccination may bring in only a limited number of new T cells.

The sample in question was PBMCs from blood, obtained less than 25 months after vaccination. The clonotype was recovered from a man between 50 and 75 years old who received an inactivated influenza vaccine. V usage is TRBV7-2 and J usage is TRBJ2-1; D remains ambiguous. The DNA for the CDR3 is TGTGCCAGCAGCTTAGGTGGGGTTATTTACAATGAGCAGTTCTTC. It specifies CASSLGGVIYNEQFF.